Listed below are T cell receptor beta chains from one sample, sequenced in a study of T cell responses to AZD1222 COVID-19 vaccine. Sequencing used immunoSEQ multiplex PCR; TCRdb keeps in-frame clones, though not all of them. Seen here are around 120,000 clones, 84% observed once, and the top ten hold about 28%. The sequences come from peripheral blood, collected 28 days after the second AZD1222 dose. The receptors here all came from an adult who received the AZD1222 COVID-19 vaccine. Each CDR3 is given with its conserved first and last residue. The order of the fields is J gene, D gene, V gene, clone size, CDR3 protein, CDR3 DNA. The D gene is left open where the match is weak. Some rows mark clone size as missing; the rest say once, few, many or name a class of expanded clone.

j_gene: TRBJ1-1; d_gene: .; v_gene: TRBV15; abundance: few; CDR3aa: CATSRDIYGEAFF; CDR3nt: TGTGCCACCAGCAGAGATATTTACGGCGAAGCTTTCTTT
j_gene: TRBJ2-7; d_gene: .; v_gene: TRBV5-1; abundance: .; CDR3aa: CASSLSTGPYFYEQYF; CDR3nt: TGCGCCAGCAGCCTATCTACGGGACCCTATTTCTACGAGCAGTACTTC
j_gene: TRBJ2-3; d_gene: TRBD2; v_gene: TRBV11-2; abundance: .; CDR3aa: CASSPGRPRTDTQYF; CDR3nt: TGTGCCAGCAGTCCCGGGAGGCCCCGCACAGATACGCAGTATTTT
j_gene: TRBJ1-3; d_gene: .; v_gene: TRBV9; abundance: .; CDR3aa: CASSTSGGISAGNTIYF; CDR3nt: TGTGCCAGCAGCACGAGCGGGGGGATTTCTGCCGGAAACACCATATATTTT
j_gene: TRBJ1-3; d_gene: .; v_gene: TRBV10-3; abundance: .; CDR3aa: CAISEQESPWGGNTIYF; CDR3nt: TGTGCCATCAGTGAGCAAGAGTCTCCCTGGGGAGGAAACACCATATATTTT
j_gene: TRBJ1-4; d_gene: TRBD1; v_gene: TRBV11-3; abundance: .; CDR3aa: CASSPYIVGQLNEKLFF; CDR3nt: TGTGCCAGCAGCCCATATATAGTGGGACAGCTAAATGAAAAACTGTTTTTT
j_gene: TRBJ2-3; d_gene: .; v_gene: TRBV4-2; abundance: once; CDR3aa: CASSLRDSTDTQYF; CDR3nt: TGTGCCAGCAGCCTCCGGGACAGCACAGATACGCAGTATTTT
j_gene: TRBJ2-7; d_gene: .; v_gene: TRBV2; abundance: once; CDR3aa: CASSFSSYEQYF; CDR3nt: TGTGCCAGCAGTTTTAGCTCCTACGAGCAGTACTTC
j_gene: TRBJ1-2; d_gene: .; v_gene: TRBV29-1; abundance: once; CDR3aa: CSVMATARYYGYTF; CDR3nt: TGCAGCGTGATGGCGACGGCGAGATACTATGGCTACACCTTC
j_gene: TRBJ1-1; d_gene: TRBD1; v_gene: TRBV9; abundance: .; CDR3aa: CASSVDREGTEAFF; CDR3nt: TGTGCCAGCAGCGTCGACAGGGAGGGCACTGAAGCTTTCTTT
j_gene: TRBJ1-3; d_gene: .; v_gene: TRBV7-2; abundance: .; CDR3aa: CASSFRQEGSTIYF; CDR3nt: TGTGCCAGCAGCTTCCGGCAGGAGGGAAGCACCATATATTTT
j_gene: TRBJ2-7; d_gene: .; v_gene: TRBV11-2; abundance: .; CDR3aa: CASPFGSYEQYF; CDR3nt: TGTGCCAGCCCCTTTGGCTCCTACGAGCAGTACTTC
j_gene: TRBJ2-3; d_gene: TRBD1; v_gene: TRBV15; abundance: .; CDR3aa: CATKGWDRGDTQYF; CDR3nt: TGTGCCACCAAAGGATGGGACAGGGGAGATACGCAGTATTTT
j_gene: TRBJ1-4; d_gene: .; v_gene: TRBV25-1; abundance: .; CDR3aa: CASSVGRSATNEKLFF; CDR3nt: TGTGCCAGCAGTGTCGGACGGAGTGCAACTAATGAAAAACTGTTTTTT
j_gene: TRBJ2-1; d_gene: TRBD1; v_gene: TRBV5-1; abundance: .; CDR3aa: CASSLATLGQGNRFF; CDR3nt: TGCGCCAGCAGCTTGGCCACCCTGGGACAGGGAAATCGGTTCTTC
j_gene: TRBJ2-7; d_gene: .; v_gene: TRBV15; abundance: .; CDR3aa: CATKPDYYSYEQYF; CDR3nt: TGTGCCACCAAGCCGGACTACTACTCCTACGAGCAGTACTTC
j_gene: TRBJ1-1; d_gene: .; v_gene: TRBV5-6; abundance: .; CDR3aa: CASSLRGHLNTEAFF; CDR3nt: TGTGCCAGCAGCTTGCGAGGACATTTGAACACTGAAGCTTTCTTT